This T cell receptor beta chain emerged from a study of cytomegalovirus exposure and HLA in healthy donors. Every donor was a healthy person donating bone marrow. The PCR was carried out with 60 Vbeta primers and 13 Jbeta primers. Method: immunoSEQ multiplex PCR; TCRdb's copy keeps in-frame clones and lacks some. The top ten clones hold about 2% of a sample with under 300,000 clones, roughly 81% of them seen once. Comment on this clone: Antigen specificity is unknown.

Overall study findings and caveats: V- and J-gene trimming in TCR beta was tied to a missense DCLRE1C variant by an analysis performed later. The study recorded about 150 TCR beta chains that were cytomegalovirus-associated.

V was pared by 8 bases and J by 9 bases, with 6 bases of the junction left unmatched. Germline assignment: CDR1 MGHDK and CDR2 SYGVNS. CDR3 length: 12 amino acids. The chain combines TRBV25-1 with TRBJ2-1, with 8 bases lining up with TRBD2. This sequence was found in a woman in her 40s in good health and CMV-seropositive. Sample: PBMCs. CDR3 in amino acids: CASQREFGEQFF. The CDR3, as DNA: TGTGCCAGCCAGCGGGAGTTTGGTGAGCAGTTCTTC.